What follows describes a single T cell receptor (beta chain). Trimming cost V 5 bases and J 0 bases; bases outside gene matches: 15. Germline V gene sequence: CDR1 SGHAT, CDR2 FQNNGV. The CDR3 covers 19 residues. This sample is part of a study of shared clonotypes between healthy human individuals. The wider study: With ages of 18 to 49, the donors were a couple of women and three men.

All of the donors resided in Nashville, Tennessee, and each was a Caucasian adult. Data came from immunoSEQ multiplex PCR; TCRdb stores just in-frame clones and leaves some out. The table lists some 2,500,000 clones, around 90% of them singletons, with 0.3% to 0.45% in the top ten. The rearrangement uses TRBV11-2 and TRBJ1-2; 10 bases are a match to TRBD1. The TCR comes from a man between 18 and 29 years old in good health. Some clones in this sample may be carry-over from other donors' samples. Specimen: naive CD4+ T cells from PBMCs. Documented subset: CD45RA+ positively selected. The CDR3 sequence: CASSLKTGGGVGPNYGYTF. DNA of the CDR3: TGTGCCAGCAGCCTCAAGACAGGGGGCGGTGTAGGGCCTAACTATGGCTACACCTTC.